This is a list of T cell receptor beta chains from one sample in a study of blood T cell repertoires in COVID-19. The method was immunoSEQ multiplex PCR; TCRdb's version includes in-frame clones alone and lacks a portion of them. The table records 150,000 to 200,000 clones, over 75% of them present only once. Sequenced input: PBMCs or T cells enriched from blood (not recorded which). These receptors all come from a human donor with acute COVID-19. The donor label of this sample is uncertain. Both conserved end residues are part of each CDR3. Each record gives: V gene, D gene, clone size, J gene, CDR3 DNA, CDR3 protein. A D gene is named only where the DNA matches it firmly. Size is stated for part of the rows, as once, few or many counts, or as a class when the clone is expanded.

v_gene: TRBV6-4; d_gene: TRBD2; abundance: -; j_gene: TRBJ2-1; CDR3nt: TGTGCCAGCAGTCCACTAGCGGGGGGGCCCCATGAGCAGTTCTTC; CDR3aa: CASSPLAGGPHEQFF
v_gene: TRBV3-1/TRBV3-2; d_gene: TRBD2; abundance: -; j_gene: TRBJ2-3; CDR3nt: TGTGCCAGCAGCCCCTTTAGCGGGGGGAGCACAGATACGCAGTATTTT; CDR3aa: CASSPFSGGSTDTQYF
v_gene: TRBV4-2; d_gene: TRBD2; abundance: few; j_gene: TRBJ2-3; CDR3nt: TGTGCCAGCAGCCTCCTCACTAGCGGGGTTAGCACAGATACGCAGTATTTT; CDR3aa: CASSLLTSGVSTDTQYF
v_gene: TRBV29-1; d_gene: -; abundance: -; j_gene: TRBJ2-2; CDR3nt: TGCAGCGTTAGGTTAGTCAGGACGAACACCGGGGAGCTGTTTTTT; CDR3aa: CSVRLVRTNTGELFF
v_gene: TRBV7-3; d_gene: TRBD1; abundance: -; j_gene: TRBJ2-2; CDR3nt: TGTGCCAGCAGCCAACTGGGACAGGGACCCACCGGGGAGCTGTTTTTT; CDR3aa: CASSQLGQGPTGELFF
v_gene: TRBV30; d_gene: -; abundance: -; j_gene: TRBJ1-5; CDR3nt: TGTGCCTTCCTATCTCCAGGGCAGCCCCAGCATTTT; CDR3aa: CAFLSPGQPQHF
v_gene: TRBV5-6; d_gene: TRBD2; abundance: -; j_gene: TRBJ2-3; CDR3nt: TGTGCCAGCAGCTTAAAGCTAGCGGGGGGAATAGATACGCAGTATTTT; CDR3aa: CASSLKLAGGIDTQYF
v_gene: TRBV12-5; d_gene: TRBD1; abundance: -; j_gene: TRBJ1-2; CDR3nt: TGTGCTAGTGGGAGCAGGGGGCTGGAGGGCTACACCTTC; CDR3aa: CASGSRGLEGYTF
v_gene: TRBV6-1; d_gene: -; abundance: -; j_gene: TRBJ1-6; CDR3nt: TGTGCCAGCAGTGAAGCGTCGGGGGATAATTCACCCCTCCACTTT; CDR3aa: CASSEASGDNSPLHF
v_gene: TRBV7-6; d_gene: TRBD1; abundance: -; j_gene: TRBJ1-6; CDR3nt: TGTGCCAGCAGCTTAGGGGGGACAGGGCATAATTCACCCCTCCACTTT; CDR3aa: CASSLGGTGHNSPLHF
v_gene: TRBV19; d_gene: TRBD1; abundance: -; j_gene: TRBJ1-5; CDR3nt: TGTGCCAGCGTAAACAGGGGAGGCAATCAGCCCCAGCATTTT; CDR3aa: CASVNRGGNQPQHF
v_gene: TRBV12-3/TRBV12-4; d_gene: -; abundance: -; j_gene: TRBJ2-7; CDR3nt: TGTGCCAGCAGACTAAGCTCCTACGAGCAGTACTTC; CDR3aa: CASRLSSYEQYF
v_gene: TRBV7-8; d_gene: -; abundance: -; j_gene: TRBJ2-3; CDR3nt: TGTGCCAGCAGCTTAAAAACCCATGGGCCAGATACGCAGTATTTT; CDR3aa: CASSLKTHGPDTQYF
v_gene: TRBV7-2; d_gene: -; abundance: once; j_gene: TRBJ2-7; CDR3nt: TGTGCCAGCAGCTTGAGTAGTGAGCAGTACTTC; CDR3aa: CASSLSSEQYF